This T cell receptor beta chain was recorded in a study of a mutant IDH1 vaccine in newly diagnosed glioma. The study, taken as a whole, reports: Vaccination induced immune responses in around 93% of patients.

Of note for this clone: The antigen is undetermined.

Profiled with immunoSEQ multiplex PCR; TCRdb holds only in-frame clones, not every one. The data hold under 30,000 clones, with 77% observed a single time. Time point noted: week 5, during vaccination. Topical imiquimod accompanied each vaccine dose, which consisted of 300 ug of mutant IDH1 20-mer peptide. The CDR3 has 14 amino acids. Germline V CDR1 and CDR2: SNHLY, FYNNEI. J gave up 6 bases and V 2 bases, and 6 bases lay outside the gene matches. The input for sequencing was PBMCs, taken from a glioma patient whose treatment included an IDH1 peptide vaccine. The J gene is TRBJ1-1, the V gene TRBV2; 7 bases agree with TRBD1. The sequence was collected from a man aged 40-55 years with glioma. CDR3 loop: CASSERGPLAEAFF. CDR3 DNA sequence: TGTGCCAGCAGTGAAAGGGGGCCCTTGGCTGAAGCTTTCTTT. The entire variable domain, with the rest obtained from reference TRBV2 and TRBJ1-1, is as follows: EPEVTQTPSHQVTQMGQEVILRCVPISNHLYFYWYRQILGQKVEFLVSFYNNEISEKSEIFDDQFSVERPDGSNFTLKIRSTKLEDSAMYFCASSERGPLAEAFFGQGTRLTVV.